This T cell receptor beta chain was recovered during a study of CD8 T cells in ankylosing spondylitis. TCRdb re-called the 5' RACE reads through MiXCR, storing one row per CDR3 protein. The repertoire holds 50,000 to 70,000 distinct CDR3 sequences, with 6.2% as singletons. The V segment lost 6 bases and the J segment 2 bases; nucleotides outside the gene matches: 8. Germline V gives CDR1 MNHNS, CDR2 SASEGT. CDR3 length equals 15 residues. V usage is TRBV6-1 and J usage is TRBJ1-1; the match to TRBD1 covers 8 bases. This sequence was found in a male donor with ankylosing spondylitis. The sequencing sample was made of synovial fluid, either unsorted or a sorted T cell fraction (not recorded which). CDR3 sequence reads: CASSRQGTHNTEAFF. For the CDR3, the DNA is TGTGCCAGCAGCAGACAGGGGACCCACAACACTGAAGCTTTCTTT.